A single sample is the source of the 23 T cell receptor beta chains below, sequenced in a study of cytomegalovirus exposure and HLA in healthy donors. PCR involved 60 Vbeta and 13 Jbeta primers. The method was immunoSEQ multiplex PCR; TCRdb's version includes in-frame clones alone and lacks a portion of them. The data show tens of thousands of clones, about 81% seen once. Input material: PBMCs. These receptor sequences come from a man aged 45-65 years in good health and CMV-seropositive.

V usage is TRBV6-5 and J usage is TRBJ1-2, with a tentative D call TRBD1 (6 bases). Between the trimmed V and J ends, which lost 0 bases and 1 base, there was a span of 9 bases. From germline, CDR1 is MNHEY and CDR2 SVGAGI. This CDR3 region has 15 residues. CDR3 DNA sequence: TGTGCCAGCAGTTACTCTTCAGGGGTTAACTATGGCTACACCTTC. Residues: CASSYSSGVNYGYTF.

The chain recombines TRBV5-4 with TRBJ2-6; D is perhaps TRBD2 (7 bases). This CDR3 is 18 amino acids long. V lost 4 bases, J lost 1 base, and 18 bases lay in between. Germline V gives CDR1 SGHNT, CDR2 YYREEE (reference sequence). CDR3 DNA: TGTGCCAGCAGCCGCCGCGGGGGCGCCACATCTGGGGCCAACGTCCTGACTTTC. It yields the protein CASSRRGGATSGANVLTF. Supplemented by reference TRBV5-4 and TRBJ2-6, the full variable domain reads ETGVTQSPTHLIKTRGQQVTLRCSSQSGHNTVSWYQQALGQGPQFIFQYYREEENGRGNFPPRFSGLQFPNYSSELNVNALELDDSALYLCASSRRGGATSGANVLTFGAGSRLTVL.

To note about this clone: A read error may produce the germline difference seen at one junction end. The chain couples TRBV7-9 to TRBJ2-3; 7 positions agree with TRBD2. The CDR3 runs 16 residues. CDR1 is SEHNR, CDR2 FQNEAQ, per germline (reference sequence). The CDR3 spells CSSSPRTSGPTDTQYF. Here the CDR3 DNA reads TGTTCCAGCAGCCCCCGGACTAGTGGGCCAACAGATACGCAGTATTTT.

This clone was counted once. The chain joins TRBV11-3 to TRBJ2-5, with 9 bases aligning to TRBD2. Germline V CDR1 and CDR2: SGHNT, YENEEA. The CDR3 extends over 15 amino acids. Trimming removed 1 base from V and 5 bases from J; junction bases left unmatched: 5. The chain's CDR3 is CASSLGSGSGETQYF. The CDR3 bases are TGTGCCAGCAGCTTAGGTAGCGGGAGTGGTGAGACCCAGTACTTC.

This chain joins TRBV19 and TRBJ1-2; 7 nucleotides match TRBD1. This CDR3 has 12 amino acids. The V gene's germline CDR1 is LNHDA and CDR2 SQIVND (reference sequence). The ends lost 3 bases at V and 6 bases at J; junction bases unmatched: 1. The CDR3 nucleotides read TGTGCCAGTAGTATGGGACAGAATGGCTACACCTTC. Residues: CASSMGQNGYTF.

The V gene is TRBV28, the J gene TRBJ2-1; D uncertain. The CDR3 sequence is 14 residues long. CDR1 and CDR2 from the germline V gene are MDHEN and SYDVKM. V was shortened by 1 base and J by 12 bases, with 16 bases between the two germline ends. The CDR3 here is CASSLFTPGSRQFF. The CDR3 DNA reads as TGTGCCAGCAGTTTATTCACACCTGGTTCCAGGCAGTTCTTC.

The chain employs TRBV9 and TRBJ1-1; 8 positions match TRBD1. CDR1 SGDLS and CDR2 YYNGEE come from the germline V gene. The CDR3 runs 15 residues. The V gene end was trimmed by 4 bases and the J gene end by 6 bases; junction bases not matched to a gene: 11. The CDR3 here is CASSLGQGGIPEAFF. As DNA, the CDR3 is TGTGCCAGCAGCCTCGGACAGGGAGGAATTCCTGAAGCTTTCTTT.

The gene calls are TRBV29-1 and TRBJ1-1, with D uncertain. CDR3 size: 11 residues. Germline loops: CDR1 SQVTM, CDR2 ANQGSEA. Trimming removed 3 bases from V and 4 bases from J, with 6 bases in between. This chain's CDR3 is CSVDRSTEAFF. The CDR3 bases are TGCAGCGTTGATAGGAGCACTGAAGCTTTCTTT.

This sequence joins TRBV5-1 and TRBJ2-7, with D possibly TRBD1 on 6 matching bases. V was pared by 4 bases and J by 3 bases, with 14 bases between. Germline assignment: CDR1 SGHRS and CDR2 YFSETQ. CDR3 length: 14 residues. CDR3 sequence (DNA): TGCGCCAGCAGCAGTACGGGACACCTCTACGAGCAGTACTTC. This sequence encodes CASSSTGHLYEQYF.

The chain couples TRBV5-4 to TRBJ1-2; 11 bases line up with TRBD1. After removal of 3 bases from V and 2 bases from J, the junction contained 0 bases not matched to a gene. This CDR3 has 14 residues. Germline loops: CDR1 SGHNT, CDR2 YYREEE (reference sequence). The CDR3 DNA reads as TGTGCCAGCAGCTGGGACAGGGGGAACTATGGCTACACCTTC. It is translated as CASSWDRGNYGYTF.

The chain is built from TRBV5-1 and TRBJ1-6; 7 bases fit TRBD1. The ends lost 4 bases at V and 10 bases at J; junction bases unmatched: 8. The CDR3 totals 14 residues. Germline V gene lookup returns CDR1 SGHRS and CDR2 YFSETQ. CDR3 bases: TGCGCCAGCAGCCTGGAGGGGGCTCAATCACCCCTCCACTTT. Protein: CASSLEGAQSPLHF.

The chain joins TRBV5-1 to TRBJ1-4, with a possible D match to TRBD1 (5 bases). V dropped 3 bases and J dropped 0 bases, with 15 bases sitting between them. The germline gives CDR1 SGHRS, CDR2 YFSETQ. The CDR3 loop spans 17 amino acids. The CDR3 protein is CASSSGTRGATNEKLFF. In DNA form, the CDR3 reads TGCGCCAGCAGCTCGGGGACTAGGGGTGCAACTAATGAAAAACTGTTTTTT.

The chain combines TRBV10-3 with TRBJ2-3; D is possibly TRBD1 (6 bases). CDR1 is ENHRY and CDR2 is SYGVKD in the germline V gene. Trimming removed 2 bases at V and 2 bases at J, with 17 bases between. CDR3 length equals 17 residues. Here the CDR3 reads CAISEKGQNPATDTQYF. The CDR3 region has the DNA TGTGCCATCAGTGAGAAAGGACAGAATCCTGCCACAGATACGCAGTATTTT.

The V call is TRBV6-5, the J call TRBJ1-5; 9 nucleotides agree with TRBD1. The CDR3 has 14 residues. Germline-derived CDR1 and CDR2 are MNHEY and SVGAGI. The V gene end was trimmed by 8 bases and the J gene end by 4 bases; junction bases not matched to a gene: 6. The CDR3 here is CASGGGQGNQPQHF. The CDR3 region has the DNA TGTGCCAGCGGAGGGGGACAGGGTAATCAGCCCCAGCATTTT.

The rearrangement links TRBV5-1 to TRBJ1-1; no clear D. The CDR3 loop spans 12 amino acids. Germline CDR1 reads SGHRS; CDR2 reads YFSETQ. V lost 4 bases and J lost 0, with 4 bases in between. This CDR3 is CASSLVNTEAFF. The CDR3 coding sequence is TGCGCCAGCAGCCTTGTGAACACTGAAGCTTTCTTT.

Regarding this clone: An end of the junction does not agree with germline; a read error may underlie this. The same CDR3 is also encoded by other DNA sequences in this sample. The J gene is TRBJ2-5, the V gene TRBV15; 9 bases line up with TRBD1. This CDR3 is built from 15 residues. CDR1 is LNHNV, CDR2 YYDKDF, per germline (reference sequence). Here the CDR3 DNA reads TGTGCCAGCAGTTTACAGGGGGCGCCTGGGGAGACGCAGTACTTC. Translating gives CASSLQGAPGETQYF.

The J gene is TRBJ2-5, the V gene TRBV7-2; TRBD1 agrees at 7 bases. With 5 bases clipped from V and 7 bases from J, the junction kept 13 bases outside the gene matches. There are 15 residues in the CDR3. CDR1 and CDR2 (germline): SGHTA, FQGNSA. The CDR3 here is CASSPDRTWQRTQYF. CDR3 nucleotides: TGTGCCAGCAGCCCGGACAGGACTTGGCAGCGGACCCAGTACTTC.

In its sample, this clone was seen once. V is TRBV6-5 and J is TRBJ1-5; no firm D call. The germline gives CDR1 MNHEY, CDR2 SVGAGI. Trimming cost V 4 bases and J 7 bases, with 11 bases left between them. The CDR3 consists of 13 residues. CDR3 sequence (DNA): TGTGCCAGCAGTTCAGGTATCCAGCAGCCCCAGCATTTT. It yields the protein CASSSGIQQPQHF.

The V call is TRBV9, the J call TRBJ2-2; possible D gene TRBD2, 5 bases. Trimming took 3 bases from V and 4 from J, leaving 13 bases between them. The CDR3 has 15 amino acids. Per the germline V gene, CDR1 is SGDLS and CDR2 is YYNGEE. CDR3 residues: CASSAPAAGTGELFF. The CDR3 DNA is TGTGCCAGCAGCGCCCCCGCGGCGGGCACCGGGGAGCTGTTTTTT.

V usage is TRBV2 and J usage is TRBJ2-3; TRBD2 agrees at 7 bases. There are 13 residues in the CDR3. CDR1 and CDR2 (germline): SNHLY, FYNNEI. V trimming: 8 bases; J trimming: 7 bases; junction bases outside the gene matches: 9. The CDR3 reads CASEAGSGNTQYF. CDR3 DNA: TGTGCCAGCGAAGCGGGGTCCGGGAATACGCAGTATTTT.

This rearrangement joins TRBV28 to TRBJ1-5; 8 bases line up with TRBD1. The CDR3 is made up of 15 amino acids. Germline V gene sequence: CDR1 MDHEN, CDR2 SYDVKM. Unmatched junction bases numbered 0, after V lost 1 base and J lost 1 base. The CDR3 here is CASSLYRGSNQPQHF. The CDR3 coding sequence is TGTGCCAGCAGTTTATACAGGGGGAGCAATCAGCCCCAGCATTTT.

V and J are TRBV10-3 and TRBJ2-7, with 9 nucleotides matching TRBD2. Germline V gives CDR1 ENHRY, CDR2 SYGVKD. Trimming removed 5 bases from V and 0 bases from J; junction bases left unmatched: 2. This CDR3 has 14 amino acids. CDR3 bases: TGTGCCATCAGTACTAGCGGGTTCTCCTACGAGCAGTACTTC. It is translated as CAISTSGFSYEQYF.

This clone was seen only a few times. The chain combines TRBV7-9 with TRBJ2-7, with D possibly TRBD1 on 5 matching bases. Germline CDR1 and CDR2: SEHNR and FQNEAQ (reference sequence). The length of the CDR3 is 13 residues. V was trimmed by 6 bases and J by 2 bases, leaving 11 bases between them. Written as DNA, the CDR3 is TGTGCCAGCAGTCGCGAGACAGCCTACGAGCAGTACTTC. Translated: CASSRETAYEQYF.